This TCR beta chain was profiled in a study of blood T cell repertoires in COVID-19. Overall study: Acute and convalescent COVID-19 samples came from the United States, Italy and Spain. PBMCs, B-cell-depleted T cells, or T cells were the source of the cDNA or gDNA that made up the material.

Germline trimming cut 0 bases from V and 5 bases from J; bases unmatched to any gene: 3. The CDR3 covers 15 residues. Germline lookup yields CDR1 MNHEY and CDR2 SMNVEV (reference sequence). Methods used by the authors: From reference gene primer amplification, estimates of nucleated cell counts were derived. Only in-frame clones appear in the TCRdb table, and some are missing; sequencing was by immunoSEQ multiplex PCR. Clonal size and the V and J genes are those of that table, whereas D and trimming came from the DNA. The data show 400,000 to 450,000 clones, roughly 90% seen once. The sequence derives from a woman aged 30 to 39 with active or convalescent COVID-19. The chain carries TRBV27 and TRBJ2-7, with TRBD1 matching over 11 bases. Sequencing was done on a sample of peripheral blood. Here the CDR3 DNA reads TGTGCCAGCAGTTTATCGTGGGGACAGGGGGACGAGCAGTACTTC. This gives the protein CASSLSWGQGDEQYF.